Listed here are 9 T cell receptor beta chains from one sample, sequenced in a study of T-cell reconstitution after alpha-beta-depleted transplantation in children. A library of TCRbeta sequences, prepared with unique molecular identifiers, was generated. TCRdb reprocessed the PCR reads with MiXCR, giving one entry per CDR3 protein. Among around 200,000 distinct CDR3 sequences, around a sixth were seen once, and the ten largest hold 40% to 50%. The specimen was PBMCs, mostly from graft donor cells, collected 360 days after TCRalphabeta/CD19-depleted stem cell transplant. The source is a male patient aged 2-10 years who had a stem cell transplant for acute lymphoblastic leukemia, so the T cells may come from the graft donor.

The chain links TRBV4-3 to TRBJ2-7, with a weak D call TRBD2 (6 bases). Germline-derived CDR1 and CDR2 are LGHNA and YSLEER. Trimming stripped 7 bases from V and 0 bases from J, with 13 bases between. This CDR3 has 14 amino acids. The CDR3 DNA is TGCGCCAGCAATGCGGGACCCATCTCCTACGAGCAGTACTTC. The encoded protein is CASNAGPISYEQYF.

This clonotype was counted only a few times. The CDR3 sequence: CAISGQGASLEQFF. CDR3 DNA: TGTGCCATCAGTGGGCAGGGGGCATCGTTGGAGCAGTTCTTC. The V and J genes are TRBV10-3 and TRBJ2-1; TRBD1 agrees at 8 bases. V was pared by 4 bases and J by 10 bases, with 9 bases of the junction left unmatched. The CDR3 has 14 residues. Germline-derived CDR1 and CDR2 are ENHRY and SYGVKD.

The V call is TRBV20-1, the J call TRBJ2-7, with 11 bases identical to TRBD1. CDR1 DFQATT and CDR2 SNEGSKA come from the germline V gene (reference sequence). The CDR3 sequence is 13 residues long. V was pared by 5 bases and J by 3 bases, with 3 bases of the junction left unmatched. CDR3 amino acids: CSAPGTGGYEQYF. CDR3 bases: TGCAGTGCTCCCGGGACAGGGGGCTACGAGCAGTACTTC.

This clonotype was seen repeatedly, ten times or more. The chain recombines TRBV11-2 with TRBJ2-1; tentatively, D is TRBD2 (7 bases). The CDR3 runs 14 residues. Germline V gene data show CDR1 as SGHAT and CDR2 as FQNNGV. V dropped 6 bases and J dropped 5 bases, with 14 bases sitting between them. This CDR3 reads CASRLAGAHNEQFF. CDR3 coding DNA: TGTGCCAGCAGACTGGCGGGGGCCCACAATGAGCAGTTCTTC. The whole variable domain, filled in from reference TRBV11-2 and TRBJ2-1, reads EAGVAQSPRYKIIEKRQSVAFWCNPISGHATLYWYQQILGQGPKLLIQFQNNGVVDDSQLPKDRFSAERLKGVDSTLKIQPAKLEDSAVYLCASRLAGAHNEQFFGPGTRLTVL.

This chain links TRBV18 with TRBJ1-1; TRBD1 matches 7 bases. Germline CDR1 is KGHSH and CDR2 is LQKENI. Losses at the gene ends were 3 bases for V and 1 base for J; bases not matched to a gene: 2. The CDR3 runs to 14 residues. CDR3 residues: CASSPTGPNTEAFF. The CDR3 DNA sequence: TGTGCCAGCTCACCGACAGGGCCGAACACTGAAGCTTTCTTT.

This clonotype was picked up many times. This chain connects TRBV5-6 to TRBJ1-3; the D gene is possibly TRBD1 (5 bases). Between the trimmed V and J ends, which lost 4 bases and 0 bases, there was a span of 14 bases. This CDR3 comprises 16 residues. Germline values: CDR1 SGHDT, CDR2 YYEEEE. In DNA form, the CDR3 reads TGTGCCAGCAGCCCGGACGCCGGGGGCTCTGGAAACACCATATATTTT. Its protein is CASSPDAGGSGNTIYF.

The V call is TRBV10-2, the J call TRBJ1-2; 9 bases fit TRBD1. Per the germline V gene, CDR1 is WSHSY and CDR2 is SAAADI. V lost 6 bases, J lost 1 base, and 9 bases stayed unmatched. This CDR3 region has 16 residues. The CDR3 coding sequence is TGCGCCAGCAGAACAGAACCGGGACAGGGTAACTATGGCTACACCTTC. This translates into CASRTEPGQGNYGYTF.

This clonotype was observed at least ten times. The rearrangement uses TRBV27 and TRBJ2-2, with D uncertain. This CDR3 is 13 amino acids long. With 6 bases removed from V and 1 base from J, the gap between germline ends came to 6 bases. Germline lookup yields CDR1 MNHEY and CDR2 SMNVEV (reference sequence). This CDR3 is CASSLGNTGELFF. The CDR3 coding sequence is TGTGCCAGCAGCTTAGGGAACACCGGGGAGCTGTTTTTT.

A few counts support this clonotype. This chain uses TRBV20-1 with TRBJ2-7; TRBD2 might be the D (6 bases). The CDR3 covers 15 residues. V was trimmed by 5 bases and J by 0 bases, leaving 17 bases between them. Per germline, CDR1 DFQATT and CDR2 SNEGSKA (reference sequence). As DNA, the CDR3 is TGCAGTGCTTACGCGGGGCTAAGGAGCTCCTACGAGCAGTACTTC. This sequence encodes CSAYAGLRSSYEQYF.